These 30 T cell receptor beta chains share one sample of origin, sequenced in a study of cytomegalovirus exposure and HLA in healthy donors. A multiplex PCR was run with 60 Vbeta primers and 13 Jbeta primers. TCRdb keeps only in-frame clones here, not all; method: immunoSEQ multiplex PCR. The data contain some 130,000 clones, approximately 78% of them singletons. The sequenced sample was PBMCs. These receptors came from a middle-aged woman in good health and CMV-seropositive.

The chain uses TRBV28 and TRBJ1-5; no clear D gene. Trimming removed 1 base at V and 4 bases at J, with 14 bases between. The CDR3 runs to 16 residues. The germline gives CDR1 MDHEN, CDR2 SYDVKM. The chain's CDR3 is CASSLSVLRANQPQHF. CDR3 in DNA: TGTGCCAGCAGTTTATCGGTGTTGAGGGCTAATCAGCCCCAGCATTTT. The full variable domain, its missing parts supplied by reference TRBV28 and TRBJ1-5, is DVKVTQSSRYLVKRTGEKVFLECVQDMDHENMFWYRQDPGLGLRLIYFSYDVKMKEKGDIPEGYSVSREKKERFSLILESASTNQTSMYLCASSLSVLRANQPQHFGDGTRLSIL.

J is TRBJ1-5 and V is TRBV30; D is unresolved. Germline V gene data show CDR1 as GTSNPN and CDR2 as SVGIG (reference sequence). This CDR3 comprises 15 residues. V was clipped by 0 bases and J by 2 bases, with 11 bases between them. In DNA form, the CDR3 reads TGTGCCTGGAGTGTACTAGGGCAGGGCAATCAGCCCCAGCATTTT. Translated: CAWSVLGQGNQPQHF.

CDR3 in amino acids: CASSPSGTGNTEAFF. CDR3 DNA sequence: TGTGCCAGCTCACCATCCGGGACAGGGAACACTGAAGCTTTCTTT. The chain uses TRBV18 and TRBJ1-1, with 8 bases identical to TRBD1. V lost 2 bases, J lost 1 base, and 3 bases stayed unmatched. The germline CDR1 and CDR2 sequences are KGHSH and LQKENI. CDR3 length: 15 residues.

The CDR3 region is CASSLFGTSGNNEQFF. The CDR3 DNA reads as TGTGCCAGCAGCTTATTCGGGACTAGCGGGAACAATGAGCAGTTCTTC. The chain carries TRBV11-3 and TRBJ2-1; 13 bases are shared with TRBD2. After removal of 2 bases from V and 5 bases from J, the junction contained 3 bases not matched to a gene. This CDR3 is 16 amino acids long. Germline CDR1 is SGHNT and CDR2 is YENEEA. Supplemented by reference TRBV11-3 and TRBJ2-1, the full variable domain reads EAGVVQSPRYKIIEKKQPVAFWCNPISGHNTLYWYLQNLGQGPELLIRYENEEAVDDSQLPKDRFSAERLKGVDSTLKIQPAELGDSAVYLCASSLFGTSGNNEQFFGPGTRLTVL.

The rearrangement uses TRBV27 and TRBJ1-1; maybe TRBD1 (5 bases). Trimming took 7 bases from V and 5 from J, leaving 17 bases between them. The CDR3 has 14 residues. Germline lookup yields CDR1 MNHEY and CDR2 SMNVEV (reference sequence). The CDR3 here is CASIQSGGRTEAFF. In DNA form, the CDR3 reads TGTGCCAGCATCCAATCCGGGGGTAGAACTGAAGCTTTCTTT.

The chain employs TRBV5-4 and TRBJ2-3; tentative D call: TRBD1 (6 bases). This CDR3 has 15 residues. Germline loops: CDR1 SGHNT, CDR2 YYREEE (reference sequence). The V and J ends lost 3 bases and 1 base respectively, with 12 bases between them. The CDR3 region is CASSSSGHRTDTQYF. The CDR3 nucleotides read TGTGCCAGCAGCTCCTCGGGACACCGCACAGATACGCAGTATTTT.

J is TRBJ2-1 and V is TRBV9; 14 bases agree with TRBD2. V shed 3 bases, J shed 8 bases, and the junction held 4 bases outside the gene matches. Germline V gives CDR1 SGDLS, CDR2 YYNGEE. The CDR3 extends over 15 amino acids. The CDR3 region is CASSDGTSGGDEQFF. CDR3 bases: TGTGCCAGCAGCGACGGGACTAGCGGGGGCGATGAGCAGTTCTTC.

This chain uses TRBV29-1 with TRBJ1-1, with 11 bases lining up with TRBD1. Trimming at V came to 6 bases and at J to 0 bases, leaving 12 bases not matched to a gene. This CDR3 is 17 amino acids long. Germline V lookup: CDR1 SQVTM, CDR2 ANQGSEA. CDR3 amino acids: CSVLGQGANLLNTEAFF. The CDR3 bases are TGCAGCGTCCTTGGACAGGGGGCAAACCTATTGAACACTGAAGCTTTCTTT.

The CDR3: CASSRGGSTNEKLFF. The CDR3 DNA is TGTGCCAGCAGCAGGGGGGGATCCACTAATGAAAAACTGTTTTTT. V gene TRBV9 combines with J gene TRBJ1-4, with D possibly TRBD1 on 6 matching bases. CDR1 and CDR2 from the germline V gene are SGDLS and YYNGEE. The CDR3 has 15 amino acids. Trimming pared 4 bases from V and 2 bases from J, leaving 12 bases between.

The chain joins TRBV6-5 to TRBJ1-5, with D tentatively TRBD1 (5 bases). Germline CDR1 reads MNHEY; CDR2 reads SVGAGI. The V end lost 0 bases, the J end lost 7 bases, and 13 bases lay between the germline ends. There are 15 residues in the CDR3. CDR3 coding DNA: TGTGCCAGCAGTTACTCTGGGGGACTCGAACAGCCCCAGCATTTT. It yields the protein CASSYSGGLEQPQHF.

The rearrangement joins TRBV7-6 to TRBJ1-2; D is unresolved. V lost 2 bases, J lost 3 bases, and 13 bases lay in between. Germline loops: CDR1 SGHVS, CDR2 FNYEAQ. The CDR3 is 15 amino acids. The CDR3: CASSLRAGRDYGYTF. CDR3 in DNA: TGTGCCAGCAGCTTAAGGGCGGGCAGAGACTATGGCTACACCTTC.

The genes are TRBV10-3 and TRBJ2-3, with 9 positions matching TRBD1. Losses at the gene ends were 5 bases for V and 5 bases for J; bases not matched to a gene: 5. This CDR3 is 14 amino acids long. CDR1 ENHRY and CDR2 SYGVKD come from the germline V gene. CDR3 in DNA: TGTGCCATCAGTCTGGACAGGGGAGGAGATACGCAGTATTTT. Protein product: CAISLDRGGDTQYF.

This sequence joins TRBV5-1 and TRBJ2-7, with D uncertain. The CDR3 is made up of 13 amino acids. CDR1 and CDR2 from the germline V gene are SGHRS and YFSETQ. V lost 0 bases to trimming and J lost 5 bases, with 9 bases between them. CDR3 in DNA: TGCGCCAGCAGCTTGGCCCCGGTCAACGAGCAGTACTTC. The encoded protein is CASSLAPVNEQYF.

This clone was detected once. This rearrangement joins TRBV11-2 to TRBJ2-1, with 8 bases matching TRBD1. CDR3 length equals 16 residues. From germline, CDR1 is SGHAT and CDR2 FQNNGV. The junction had 9 bases not matched to a gene; V was cut back by 5 bases and J by 3 bases. CDR3 loop: CASSPYRGSGYNEQFF. For the CDR3, the DNA is TGTGCCAGCAGCCCCTACAGGGGGTCAGGCTACAATGAGCAGTTCTTC.

The gene calls are TRBV19 and TRBJ1-6, with TRBD1 identical over 8 bases. Germline V CDR1 and CDR2: LNHDA, SQIVND (reference sequence). The CDR3 covers 15 residues. With V trimmed by 7 bases and J by 4 bases, 6 bases remained unmatched. CDR3 sequence (DNA): TGTGCCAGTACCGACGACAGGGGTTATAATTCACCCCTCCACTTT. Its protein is CASTDDRGYNSPLHF.

The chain joins TRBV6-4 to TRBJ1-2; tentatively, D is TRBD1 (6 bases). V lost 3 bases to trimming and J lost 7 bases, with 12 bases between them. The CDR3 totals 13 residues. From germline, CDR1 is MRHNA and CDR2 SNTAGT. DNA of the CDR3: TGTGCCAGCAGTGAGTACAGGGCGGCTGGCTACACCTTC. The encoded protein is CASSEYRAAGYTF.

About this clone: This sample also contains other DNA sequences that code for the same CDR3. This sequence joins TRBV5-1 and TRBJ2-3; D ambiguous. V lost 0 bases and J 1 base, leaving 12 bases between the germline ends. CDR1 is SGHRS, CDR2 YFSETQ, per germline. The CDR3 loop spans 16 amino acids. CDR3 bases: TGCGCCAGCAGCTTGGTTCCCAGCGACGGCACAGATACGCAGTATTTT. Translation: CASSLVPSDGTDTQYF.

This chain uses TRBV5-1 with TRBJ1-1; D uncertain. The CDR3 runs to 15 residues. CDR1 and CDR2 from the germline V gene are SGHRS and YFSETQ. With 0 bases removed from V and 1 base from J, the gap between germline ends came to 10 bases. CDR3 nucleotides: TGCGCCAGCAGCTTGGGGCAGGTTTCGAACACTGAAGCTTTCTTT. This gives the protein CASSLGQVSNTEAFF.

The chain couples TRBV15 to TRBJ2-7; the match to TRBD1 covers 9 bases. The junction had 9 bases not matched to a gene; V was cut back by 3 bases and J by 3 bases. Germline V gene sequence: CDR1 LNHNV, CDR2 YYDKDF (reference sequence). CDR3 length equals 16 residues. The CDR3 DNA is TGTGCCACCAGCAGTGGGGGGGGACAGGGAGGCTACGAGCAGTACTTC. It translates to CATSSGGGQGGYEQYF. Variable domain in full (rest from reference TRBV15 and TRBJ2-7): DAMVIQNPRYQVTQFGKPVTLSCSQTLNHNVMYWYQQKSSQAPKLLFHYYDKDFNNEADTPDNFQSRRPNTSFCFLDIRSPGLGDTAMYLCATSSGGGQGGYEQYFGPGTRLTVT.

The chain combines TRBV18 with TRBJ1-4; weak D call: TRBD1 (6 bases). The CDR3 contains 14 residues. Germline V gene sequence: CDR1 KGHSH, CDR2 LQKENI. V dropped 3 bases and J dropped 8 bases, with 13 bases sitting between them. The chain's CDR3 is CASSPPQGNEKLFF. CDR3 DNA sequence: TGTGCCAGCTCACCGCCACAGGGAAACGAAAAACTGTTTTTT.

This clone was found once. This sequence joins TRBV15 and TRBJ2-7; TRBD1 is a possible D gene (6 bases). With 3 bases removed from V and 2 bases from J, the gap between germline ends came to 11 bases. The CDR3 is made up of 14 amino acids. Germline V lookup: CDR1 LNHNV, CDR2 YYDKDF (reference sequence). The CDR3 reads CATSRGAGAYEQYF. The DNA of the CDR3 is TGTGCCACCAGCAGGGGGGCCGGCGCCTACGAGCAGTACTTC.

The chain couples TRBV27 to TRBJ1-2; 11 bases are a match to TRBD1. The ends lost 6 bases at V and 6 bases at J; junction bases unmatched: 18. This CDR3 has 18 residues. CDR1 and CDR2 from the germline V gene are MNHEY and SMNVEV (reference sequence). DNA of the CDR3: TGTGCCAGCAGCTCACGCGGTTACCCGGGACAGGGGGTGGATGGCTACACCTTC. Translation: CASSSRGYPGQGVDGYTF.

V is TRBV30 and J is TRBJ1-4; tentative D call: TRBD1 (5 bases). The CDR3 runs 13 residues. The V gene's germline CDR1 is GTSNPN and CDR2 SVGIG (reference sequence). V dropped 1 base and J dropped 8 bases, with 11 bases sitting between them. CDR3 amino acids: CAWSGQMREKLFF. The CDR3 DNA sequence: TGTGCCTGGAGTGGACAGATGCGGGAAAAACTGTTTTTT.

This clone occurred once. The rearrangement joins TRBV5-1 to TRBJ2-5; TRBD2 aligns across 9 bases. The J call may not be correct, given that the DNA end is closer to TRBJ2-7. Germline assignment: CDR1 SGHRS and CDR2 YFSETQ. CDR3 length: 16 residues. The CDR3 sequence is CASSSGAGGPSYEQYF. The CDR3 DNA sequence: TGCGCCAGCAGCTCCGGGGCGGGGGGGCCATCCTACGAGCAGTACTTC.

The rearrangement joins TRBV27 to TRBJ2-7; TRBD2 agrees at 9 bases. V dropped 6 bases and J dropped 3; count of bases not matched to a gene: 9. The CDR3 has 15 residues. Germline loops: CDR1 MNHEY, CDR2 SMNVEV (reference sequence). CDR3 protein: CASSLMGLAHYEQYF. The CDR3, as DNA: TGTGCCAGCAGCCTTATGGGACTAGCCCACTACGAGCAGTACTTC.

The genes are TRBV9 and TRBJ2-7, with TRBD2 as a possible D gene (5 bases). V was cut by 0 bases and J by 5 bases, with 15 bases left in between. Looked up from germline, CDR1 is SGDLS and CDR2 is YYNGEE. This CDR3 region has 15 residues. DNA for the CDR3: TGTGCCAGCAGCGTAGGCCCGGTCGGGGTCAACGAGCAGTACTTC. Translating gives CASSVGPVGVNEQYF.

The rearrangement joins TRBV5-4 to TRBJ2-1; 8 bases match TRBD2. This CDR3 has 15 residues. V shed 3 bases and J 8 bases; nucleotides not matched to a gene: 10. Germline V gene data show CDR1 as SGHNT and CDR2 as YYREEE (reference sequence). CDR3 loop: CASSWEPGLEDEQFF. The DNA for the CDR3 is TGTGCCAGCAGCTGGGAACCGGGACTAGAGGATGAGCAGTTCTTC.

The chain employs TRBV27 and TRBJ1-2, with TRBD1 identical over 8 bases. This CDR3 has 14 residues. J gave up 6 bases and V 2 bases, and 5 bases lay outside the gene matches. CDR1 is MNHEY and CDR2 is SMNVEV in the germline V gene (reference sequence). The CDR3 reads CASSLRSGGNGYTF. CDR3 coding DNA: TGTGCCAGCAGTTTAAGATCAGGGGGCAATGGCTACACCTTC.

This chain joins TRBV5-1 and TRBJ2-1; D is possibly TRBD2 (6 bases). V was cut by 2 bases and J by 8 bases, with 14 bases left in between. CDR1 and CDR2 from the germline V gene are SGHRS and YFSETQ. The CDR3 totals 14 residues. The CDR3 protein is CASSLDWGVDEQFF. In DNA, the CDR3 is TGCGCCAGCAGCTTAGATTGGGGGGTGGATGAGCAGTTCTTC.

The J gene is TRBJ2-1, the V gene TRBV19; D uncertain. Germline V gene sequence: CDR1 LNHDA, CDR2 SQIVND (reference sequence). The CDR3 runs 13 residues. V lost 4 bases and J lost 9, with 13 bases in between. The CDR3 nucleotides are TGTGCCAGTAGTACCCTCGACCGGAGTGAGCAGTTCTTC. It codes for CASSTLDRSEQFF.